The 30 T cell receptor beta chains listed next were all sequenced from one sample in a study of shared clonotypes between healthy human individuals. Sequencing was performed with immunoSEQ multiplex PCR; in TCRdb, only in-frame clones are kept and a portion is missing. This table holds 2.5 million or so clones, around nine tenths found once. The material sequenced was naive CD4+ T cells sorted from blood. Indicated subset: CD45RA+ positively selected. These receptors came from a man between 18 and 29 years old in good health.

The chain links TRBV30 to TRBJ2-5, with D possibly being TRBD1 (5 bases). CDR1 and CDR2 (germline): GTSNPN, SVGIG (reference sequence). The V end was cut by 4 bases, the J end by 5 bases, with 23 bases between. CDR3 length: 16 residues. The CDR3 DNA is TGTGCCTGGACCCCCCGCCCCACAGGTTGGGTCGAGACCCAGTACTTC. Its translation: CAWTPRPTGWVETQYF.

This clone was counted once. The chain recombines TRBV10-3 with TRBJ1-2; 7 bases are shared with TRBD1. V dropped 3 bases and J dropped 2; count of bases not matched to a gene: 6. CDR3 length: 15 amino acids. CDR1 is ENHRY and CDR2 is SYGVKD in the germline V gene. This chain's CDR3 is CAISDPGTDNYGYTF. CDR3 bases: TGTGCCATCAGTGATCCTGGGACAGACAACTATGGCTACACCTTC.

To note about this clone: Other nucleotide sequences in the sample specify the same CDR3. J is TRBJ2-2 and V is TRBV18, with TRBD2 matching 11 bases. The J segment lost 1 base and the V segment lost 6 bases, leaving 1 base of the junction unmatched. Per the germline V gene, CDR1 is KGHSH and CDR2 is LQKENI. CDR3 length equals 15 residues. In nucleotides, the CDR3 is TGTGCCAGCTCTGGGACTAGCGGGAACACCGGGGAGCTGTTTTTT. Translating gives CASSGTSGNTGELFF.

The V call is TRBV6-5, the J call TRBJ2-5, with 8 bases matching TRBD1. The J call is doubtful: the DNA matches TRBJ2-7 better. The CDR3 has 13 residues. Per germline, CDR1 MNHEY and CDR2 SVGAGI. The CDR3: CASTRTGTYEQYF. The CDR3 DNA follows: TGTGCCAGCACCCGGACAGGGACCTACGAGCAGTACTTC.

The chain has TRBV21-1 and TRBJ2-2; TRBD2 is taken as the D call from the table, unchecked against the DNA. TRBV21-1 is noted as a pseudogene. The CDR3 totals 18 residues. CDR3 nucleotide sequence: TGTGCCAGCAGCAAAGCGAGTAGCGGGGGGCCTAACACCGGGGAGCTGTTTTTT. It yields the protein CASSKASSGGPNTGELFF.

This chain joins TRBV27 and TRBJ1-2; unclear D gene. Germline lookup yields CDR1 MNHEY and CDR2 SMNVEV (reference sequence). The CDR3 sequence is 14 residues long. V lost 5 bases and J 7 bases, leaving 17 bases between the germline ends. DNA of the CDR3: TGTGCCAGCAGTACCCGCCCGGGGTCTCCTGGCTACACCTTC. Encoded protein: CASSTRPGSPGYTF.

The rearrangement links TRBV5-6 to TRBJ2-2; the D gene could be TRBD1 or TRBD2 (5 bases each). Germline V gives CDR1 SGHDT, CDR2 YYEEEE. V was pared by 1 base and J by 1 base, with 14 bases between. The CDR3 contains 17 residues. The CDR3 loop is CASSLLGDVKNTGELFF. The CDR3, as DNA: TGTGCCAGCAGCTTGCTAGGGGACGTCAAGAACACCGGGGAGCTGTTTTTT.

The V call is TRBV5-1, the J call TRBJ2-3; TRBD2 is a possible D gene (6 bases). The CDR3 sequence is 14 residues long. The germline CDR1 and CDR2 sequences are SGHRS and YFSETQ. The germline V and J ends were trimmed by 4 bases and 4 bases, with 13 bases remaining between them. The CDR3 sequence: CASSPRASADTQYF. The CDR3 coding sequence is TGCGCCAGCAGCCCCCGGGCTAGCGCAGATACGCAGTATTTT.

The CDR3 DNA reads TGTGCCAGCAGTCCTGGTAATTCTAATGAAAAACTGTTTTTT. As protein: CASSPGNSNEKLFF. The gene calls are TRBV28 and TRBJ1-4; D is uncertain. In germline, CDR1 is MDHEN, CDR2 SYDVKM. CDR3 length equals 14 residues. Trimming removed 5 bases at V and 3 bases at J, with 10 bases between.

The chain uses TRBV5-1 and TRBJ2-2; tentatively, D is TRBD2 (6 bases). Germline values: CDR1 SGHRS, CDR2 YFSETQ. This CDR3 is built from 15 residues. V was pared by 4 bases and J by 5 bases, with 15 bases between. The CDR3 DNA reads TGCGCCAGCAGCGGCGGAGGGGCCATAACCGGGGAGCTGTTTTTT. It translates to CASSGGGAITGELFF.

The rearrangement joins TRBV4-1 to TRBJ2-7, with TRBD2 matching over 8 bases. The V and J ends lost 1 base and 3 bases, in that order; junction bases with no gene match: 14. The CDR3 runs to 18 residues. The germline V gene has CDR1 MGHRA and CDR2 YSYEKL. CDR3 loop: CASSQGGSSGPTHYEQYF. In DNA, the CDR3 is TGCGCCAGCAGCCAAGGGGGGTCTAGCGGGCCAACACACTACGAGCAGTACTTC.

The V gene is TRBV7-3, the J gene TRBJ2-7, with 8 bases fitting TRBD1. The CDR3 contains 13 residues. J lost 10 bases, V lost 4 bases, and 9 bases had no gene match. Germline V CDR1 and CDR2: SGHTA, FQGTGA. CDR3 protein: CASSSDRGTPQYF. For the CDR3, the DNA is TGTGCCAGCAGCTCCGACAGGGGAACCCCACAGTACTTC.

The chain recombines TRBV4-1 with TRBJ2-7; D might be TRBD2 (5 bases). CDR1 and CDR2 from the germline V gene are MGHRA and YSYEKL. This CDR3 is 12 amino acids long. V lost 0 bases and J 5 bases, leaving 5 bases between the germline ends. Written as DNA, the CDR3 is TGCGCCAGCAGCCAAGAGCGGGACGAGCAGTACTTC. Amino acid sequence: CASSQERDEQYF.

This CDR3 is CASSGPNKQYF. Written as DNA, the CDR3 is TGTGCCAGCAGTGGCCCTAATAAGCAGTACTTC. This chain links TRBV6-1 with TRBJ2-7; D ambiguous. CDR1 MNHNS and CDR2 SASEGT come from the germline V gene. Trimming pared 4 bases from V and 8 bases from J, leaving 9 bases between. The CDR3 consists of 11 residues.

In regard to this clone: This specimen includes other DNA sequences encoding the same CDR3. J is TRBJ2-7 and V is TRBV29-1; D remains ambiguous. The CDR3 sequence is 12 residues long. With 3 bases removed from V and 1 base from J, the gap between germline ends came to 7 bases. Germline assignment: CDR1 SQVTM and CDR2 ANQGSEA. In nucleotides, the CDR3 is TGCAGCGTTGAGGCAGGTTCCTACGAGCAGTACTTC. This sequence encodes CSVEAGSYEQYF.

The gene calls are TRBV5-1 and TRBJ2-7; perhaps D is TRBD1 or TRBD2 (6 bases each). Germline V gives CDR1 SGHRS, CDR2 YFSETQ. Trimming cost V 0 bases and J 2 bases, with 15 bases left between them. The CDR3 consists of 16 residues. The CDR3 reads CASSLATGAGTYEQYF. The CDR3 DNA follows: TGCGCCAGCAGCTTGGCCACGGGGGCCGGGACCTACGAGCAGTACTTC.

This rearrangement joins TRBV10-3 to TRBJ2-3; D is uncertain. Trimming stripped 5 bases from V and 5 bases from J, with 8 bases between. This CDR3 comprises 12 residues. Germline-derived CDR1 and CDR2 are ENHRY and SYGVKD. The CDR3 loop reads CAISNAEDTQYF. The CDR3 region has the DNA TGTGCCATCAGTAACGCGGAAGATACGCAGTATTTT.

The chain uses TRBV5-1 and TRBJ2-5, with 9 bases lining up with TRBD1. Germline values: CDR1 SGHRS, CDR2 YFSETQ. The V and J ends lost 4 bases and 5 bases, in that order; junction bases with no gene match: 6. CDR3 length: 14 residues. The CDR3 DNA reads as TGCGCCAGCAGCGGAAACAGGGGGCCCGAGACCCAGTACTTC. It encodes CASSGNRGPETQYF. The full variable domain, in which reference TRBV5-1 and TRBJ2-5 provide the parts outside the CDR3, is KAGVTQTPRYLIKTRGQQVTLSCSPISGHRSVSWYQQTPGQGLQFLFEYFSETQRNKGNFPGRFSGRQFSNSRSEMNVSTLELGDSALYLCASSGNRGPETQYFGPGTRLLVL.

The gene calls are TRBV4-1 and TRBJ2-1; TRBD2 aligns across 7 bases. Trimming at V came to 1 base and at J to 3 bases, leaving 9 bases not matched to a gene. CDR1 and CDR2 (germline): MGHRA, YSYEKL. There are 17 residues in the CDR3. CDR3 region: CASSQVPAGAGYNEQFF. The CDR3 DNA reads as TGCGCCAGCAGCCAAGTCCCCGCGGGAGCGGGCTACAATGAGCAGTTCTTC.

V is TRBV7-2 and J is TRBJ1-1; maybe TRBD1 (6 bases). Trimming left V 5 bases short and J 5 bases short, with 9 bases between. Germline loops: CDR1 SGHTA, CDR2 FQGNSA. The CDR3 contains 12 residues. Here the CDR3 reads CASSGGATEAFF. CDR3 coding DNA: TGTGCCAGCAGCGGGGGGGCGACTGAAGCTTTCTTT.

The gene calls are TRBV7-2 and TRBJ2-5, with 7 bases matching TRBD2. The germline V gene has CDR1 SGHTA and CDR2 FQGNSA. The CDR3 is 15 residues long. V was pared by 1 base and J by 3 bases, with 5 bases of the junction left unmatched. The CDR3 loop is CASSLGFAGEETQYF. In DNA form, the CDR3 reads TGTGCCAGCAGCTTAGGGTTTGCGGGAGAAGAGACCCAGTACTTC.

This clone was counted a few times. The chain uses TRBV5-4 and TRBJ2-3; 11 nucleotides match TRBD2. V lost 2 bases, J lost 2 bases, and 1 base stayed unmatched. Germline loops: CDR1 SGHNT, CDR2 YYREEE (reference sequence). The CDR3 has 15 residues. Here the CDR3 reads CASSLLAGVTDTQYF. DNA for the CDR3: TGTGCCAGCAGCTTACTAGCGGGGGTCACAGATACGCAGTATTTT.

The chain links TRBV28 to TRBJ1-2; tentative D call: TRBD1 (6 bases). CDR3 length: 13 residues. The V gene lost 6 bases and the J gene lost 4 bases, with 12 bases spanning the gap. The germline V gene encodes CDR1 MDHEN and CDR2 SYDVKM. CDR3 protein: CASRRQDSYGYTF. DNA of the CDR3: TGTGCCAGCAGACGACAGGACTCCTATGGCTACACCTTC.

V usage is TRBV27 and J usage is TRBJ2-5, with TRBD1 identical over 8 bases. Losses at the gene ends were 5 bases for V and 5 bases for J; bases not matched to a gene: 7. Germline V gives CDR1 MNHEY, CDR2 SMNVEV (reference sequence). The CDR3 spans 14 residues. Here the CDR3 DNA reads TGTGCCAGCAGTAGATCAGGGGGCGGTGAGACCCAGTACTTC. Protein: CASSRSGGGETQYF.

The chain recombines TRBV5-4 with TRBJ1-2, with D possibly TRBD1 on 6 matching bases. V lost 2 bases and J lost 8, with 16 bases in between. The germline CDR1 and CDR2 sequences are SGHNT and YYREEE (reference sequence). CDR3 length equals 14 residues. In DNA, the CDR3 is TGTGCCAGCAGCTTTACTGTAGGGGGAGGAGGCTACACCTTC. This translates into CASSFTVGGGGYTF.

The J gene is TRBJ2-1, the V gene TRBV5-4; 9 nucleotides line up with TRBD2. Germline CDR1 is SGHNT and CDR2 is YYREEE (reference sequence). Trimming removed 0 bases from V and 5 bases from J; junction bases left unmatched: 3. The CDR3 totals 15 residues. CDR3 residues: CASSLGASGDNEQFF. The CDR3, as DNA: TGTGCCAGCAGCTTGGGGGCTAGCGGGGACAATGAGCAGTTCTTC.

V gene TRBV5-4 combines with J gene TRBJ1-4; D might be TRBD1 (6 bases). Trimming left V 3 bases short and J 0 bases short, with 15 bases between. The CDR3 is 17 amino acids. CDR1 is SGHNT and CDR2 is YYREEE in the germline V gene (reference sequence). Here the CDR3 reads CASSSSPRGSTNEKLFF. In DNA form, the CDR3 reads TGTGCCAGCAGCTCCAGCCCCAGGGGATCAACTAATGAAAAACTGTTTTTT. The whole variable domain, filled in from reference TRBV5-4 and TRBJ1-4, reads ETGVTQSPTHLIKTRGQQVTLRCSSQSGHNTVSWYQQALGQGPQFIFQYYREEENGRGNFPPRFSGLQFPNYSSELNVNALELDDSALYLCASSSSPRGSTNEKLFFGSGTQLSVL.

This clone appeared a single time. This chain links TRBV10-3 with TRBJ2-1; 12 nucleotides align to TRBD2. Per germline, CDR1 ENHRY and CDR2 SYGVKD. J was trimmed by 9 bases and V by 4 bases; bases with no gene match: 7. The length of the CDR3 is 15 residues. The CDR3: CAISVTGTSGSEQFF. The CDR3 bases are TGTGCCATCAGTGTCACCGGGACTAGCGGGTCTGAGCAGTTCTTC.

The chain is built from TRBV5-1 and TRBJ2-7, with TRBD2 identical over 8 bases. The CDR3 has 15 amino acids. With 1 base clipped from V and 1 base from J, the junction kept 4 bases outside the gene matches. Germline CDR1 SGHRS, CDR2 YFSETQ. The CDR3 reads CASSLLLAASYEQYF. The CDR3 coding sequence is TGCGCCAGCAGCTTGTTACTAGCGGCGTCCTACGAGCAGTACTTC.

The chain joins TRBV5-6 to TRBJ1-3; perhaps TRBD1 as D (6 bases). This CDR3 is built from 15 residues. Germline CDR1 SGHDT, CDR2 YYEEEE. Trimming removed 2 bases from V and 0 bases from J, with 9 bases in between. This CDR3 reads CASSFKGGSGNTIYF. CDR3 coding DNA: TGTGCCAGCAGCTTTAAAGGGGGCTCTGGAAACACCATATATTTT.